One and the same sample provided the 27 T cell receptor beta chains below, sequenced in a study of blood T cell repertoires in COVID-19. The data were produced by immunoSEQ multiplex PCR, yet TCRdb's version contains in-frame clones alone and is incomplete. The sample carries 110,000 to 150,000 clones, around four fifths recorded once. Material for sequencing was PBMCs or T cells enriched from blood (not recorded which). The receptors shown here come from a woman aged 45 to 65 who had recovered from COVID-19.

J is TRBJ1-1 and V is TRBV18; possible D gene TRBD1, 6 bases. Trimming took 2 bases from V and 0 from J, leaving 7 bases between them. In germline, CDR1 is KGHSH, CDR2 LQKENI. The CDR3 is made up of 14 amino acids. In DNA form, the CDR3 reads TGTGCCAGCTCACCATCAGGGGTGAACACTGAAGCTTTCTTT. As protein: CASSPSGVNTEAFF. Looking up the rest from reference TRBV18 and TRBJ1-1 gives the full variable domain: NAGVMQNPRHLVRRRGQEARLRCSPMKGHSHVYWYRQLPEEGLKFMVYLQKENIIDESGMPKERFSAEFPKEGPSILRIQQVVRGDSAAYFCASSPSGVNTEAFFGQGTRLTVV.

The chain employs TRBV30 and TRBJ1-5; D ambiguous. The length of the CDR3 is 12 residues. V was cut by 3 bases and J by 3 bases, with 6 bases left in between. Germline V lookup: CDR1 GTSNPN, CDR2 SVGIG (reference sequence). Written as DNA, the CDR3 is TGTGCCTGGAGCCGAGTCAATCAGCCCCAGCATTTT. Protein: CAWSRVNQPQHF. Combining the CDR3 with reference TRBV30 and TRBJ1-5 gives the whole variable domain SQTIHQWPATLVQPVGSPLSLECTVEGTSNPNLYWYRQAAGRGLQLLFYSVGIGQISSEVPQNLSASRPQDRQFILSSKKLLLSDSGFYLCAWSRVNQPQHFGDGTRLSIL.

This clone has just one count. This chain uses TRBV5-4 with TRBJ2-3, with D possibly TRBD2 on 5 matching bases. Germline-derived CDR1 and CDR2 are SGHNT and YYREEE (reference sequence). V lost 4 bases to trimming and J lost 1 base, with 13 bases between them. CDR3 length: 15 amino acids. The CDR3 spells CASSPAGRRTDTQYF. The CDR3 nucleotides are TGTGCCAGCAGCCCTGCGGGTAGGCGCACAGATACGCAGTATTTT.

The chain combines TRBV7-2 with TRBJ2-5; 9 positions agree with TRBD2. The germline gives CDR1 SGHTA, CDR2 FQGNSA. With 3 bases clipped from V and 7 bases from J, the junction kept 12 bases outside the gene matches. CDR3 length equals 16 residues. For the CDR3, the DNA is TGTGCCAGCAGCTTCCGCCCGACTAGCGGATCAGGGACCCAGTACTTC. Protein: CASSFRPTSGSGTQYF.

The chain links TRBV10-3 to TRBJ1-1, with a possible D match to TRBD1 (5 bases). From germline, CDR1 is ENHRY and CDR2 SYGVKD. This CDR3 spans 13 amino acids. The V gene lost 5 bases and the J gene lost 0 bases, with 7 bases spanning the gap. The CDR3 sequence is CAISQGLNTEAFF. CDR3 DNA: TGTGCCATCAGTCAGGGATTGAACACTGAAGCTTTCTTT.

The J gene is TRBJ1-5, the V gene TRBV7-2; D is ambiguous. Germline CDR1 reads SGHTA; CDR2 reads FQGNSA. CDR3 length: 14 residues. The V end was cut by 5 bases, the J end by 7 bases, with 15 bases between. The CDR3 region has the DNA TGTGCCAGCAGCGCCGGAGGTCGTGGCCAGCCCCAGCATTTT. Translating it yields CASSAGGRGQPQHF.

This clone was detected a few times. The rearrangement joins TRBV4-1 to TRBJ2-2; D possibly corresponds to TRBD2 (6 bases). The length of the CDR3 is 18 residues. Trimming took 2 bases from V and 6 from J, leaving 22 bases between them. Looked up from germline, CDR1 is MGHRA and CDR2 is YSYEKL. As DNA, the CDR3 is TGCGCCAGCAGCCAATTAGGGGACGGAAGCCGGAGGGCCGGGGAGCTGTTTTTT. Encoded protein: CASSQLGDGSRRAGELFF.

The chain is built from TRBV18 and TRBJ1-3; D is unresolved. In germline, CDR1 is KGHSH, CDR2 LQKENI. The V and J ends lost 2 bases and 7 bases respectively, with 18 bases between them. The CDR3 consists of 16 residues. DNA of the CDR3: TGTGCCAGCTCACCAACCCCTTCGACTCAAATGAACACCATATATTTT. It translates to CASSPTPSTQMNTIYF. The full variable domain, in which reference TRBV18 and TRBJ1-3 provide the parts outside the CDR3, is NAGVMQNPRHLVRRRGQEARLRCSPMKGHSHVYWYRQLPEEGLKFMVYLQKENIIDESGMPKERFSAEFPKEGPSILRIQQVVRGDSAAYFCASSPTPSTQMNTIYFGEGSWLTVV.

This chain's CDR3 is CASRLTTGGYGYTF. In DNA, the CDR3 is TGTGCCAGCAGACTAACCACAGGGGGATATGGCTACACCTTC. The gene calls are TRBV6-5 and TRBJ1-2, with 8 bases that match TRBD1. CDR3 length: 14 residues. The V gene's germline CDR1 is MNHEY and CDR2 SVGAGI. V dropped 6 bases and J dropped 5; count of bases not matched to a gene: 8.

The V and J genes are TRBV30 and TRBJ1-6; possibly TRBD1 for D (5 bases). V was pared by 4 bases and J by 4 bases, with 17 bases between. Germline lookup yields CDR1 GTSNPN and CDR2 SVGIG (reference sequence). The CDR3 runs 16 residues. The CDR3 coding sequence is TGTGCCTGGATGGGCGGGGGGTCCACATATAATTCACCCCTCCACTTT. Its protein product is CAWMGGGSTYNSPLHF.

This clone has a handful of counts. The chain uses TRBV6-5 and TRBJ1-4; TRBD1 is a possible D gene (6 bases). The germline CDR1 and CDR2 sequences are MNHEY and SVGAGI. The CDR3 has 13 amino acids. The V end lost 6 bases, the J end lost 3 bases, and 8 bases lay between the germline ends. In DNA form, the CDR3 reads TGTGCCAGCAGCCCAGGGGCTAATGAAAAACTGTTTTTT. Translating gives CASSPGANEKLFF.

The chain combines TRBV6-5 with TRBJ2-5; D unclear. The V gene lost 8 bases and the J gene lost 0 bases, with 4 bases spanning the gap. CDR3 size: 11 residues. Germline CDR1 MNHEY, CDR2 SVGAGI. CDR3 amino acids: CASANQETQYF. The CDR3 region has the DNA TGTGCCAGCGCTAACCAAGAGACCCAGTACTTC.

The CDR3 sequence: CASSQDGQAAPNQPQHF. For the CDR3, the DNA is TGTGCCAGCAGCCAAGACGGCCAGGCCGCCCCTAATCAGCCCCAGCATTTT. This chain connects TRBV4-2 to TRBJ1-5; no clear D gene. Germline V gene lookup returns CDR1 LGHNA and CDR2 YNFKEQ. This CDR3 contains 17 residues. V shed 0 bases and J shed 4 bases, with 16 bases lying between them.

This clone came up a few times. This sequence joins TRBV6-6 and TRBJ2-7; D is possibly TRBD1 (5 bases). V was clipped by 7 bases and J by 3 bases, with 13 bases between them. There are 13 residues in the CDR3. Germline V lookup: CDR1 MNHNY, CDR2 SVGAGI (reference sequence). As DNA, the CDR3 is TGTGCCAGCATGTGGGGCCCTGACTACGAGCAGTACTTC. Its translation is CASMWGPDYEQYF.

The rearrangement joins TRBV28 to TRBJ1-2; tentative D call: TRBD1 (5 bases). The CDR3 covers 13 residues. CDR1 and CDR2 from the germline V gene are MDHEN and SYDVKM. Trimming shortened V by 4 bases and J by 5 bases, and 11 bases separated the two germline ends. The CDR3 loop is CASSSDNGYGYTF. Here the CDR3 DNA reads TGTGCCAGCAGTTCGGACAATGGGTATGGCTACACCTTC.

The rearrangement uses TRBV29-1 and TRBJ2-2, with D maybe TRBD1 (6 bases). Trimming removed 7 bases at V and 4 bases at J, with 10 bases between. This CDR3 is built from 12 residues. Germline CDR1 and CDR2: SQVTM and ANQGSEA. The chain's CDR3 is CSAWTVTGELFF. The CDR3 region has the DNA TGCAGCGCCTGGACAGTCACCGGGGAGCTGTTTTTT.

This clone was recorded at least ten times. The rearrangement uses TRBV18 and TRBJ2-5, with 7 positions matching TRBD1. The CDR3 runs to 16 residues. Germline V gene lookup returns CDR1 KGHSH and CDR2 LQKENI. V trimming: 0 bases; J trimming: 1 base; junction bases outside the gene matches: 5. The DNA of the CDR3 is TGTGCCAGCTCACCACCGAGGGGGCCCCTCCAAGAGACCCAGTACTTC. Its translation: CASSPPRGPLQETQYF.

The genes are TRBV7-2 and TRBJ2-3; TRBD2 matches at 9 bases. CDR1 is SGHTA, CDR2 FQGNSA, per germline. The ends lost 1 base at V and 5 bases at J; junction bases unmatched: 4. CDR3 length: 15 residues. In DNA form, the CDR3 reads TGTGCCAGCAGCTTAGTAGCGGGGGTGGGAGATACGCAGTATTTT. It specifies CASSLVAGVGDTQYF.

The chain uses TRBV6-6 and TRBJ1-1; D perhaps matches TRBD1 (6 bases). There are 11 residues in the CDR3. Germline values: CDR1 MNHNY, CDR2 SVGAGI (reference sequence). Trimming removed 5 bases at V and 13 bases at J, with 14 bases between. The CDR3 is CASSPLGAVFF. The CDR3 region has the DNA TGTGCCAGCAGTCCTCTGGGGGCAGTTTTCTTT.

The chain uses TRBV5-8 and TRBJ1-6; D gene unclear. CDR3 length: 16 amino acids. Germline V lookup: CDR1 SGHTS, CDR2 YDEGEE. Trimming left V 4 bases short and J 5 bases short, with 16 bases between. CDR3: CASSLPRSGDNSPLHF. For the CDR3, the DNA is TGTGCCAGCAGCCTCCCCCGGAGCGGAGATAATTCACCCCTCCACTTT.

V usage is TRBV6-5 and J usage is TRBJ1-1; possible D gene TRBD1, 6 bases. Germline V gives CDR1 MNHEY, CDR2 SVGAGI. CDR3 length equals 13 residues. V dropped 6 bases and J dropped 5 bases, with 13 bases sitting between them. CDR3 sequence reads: CASRLLQGTEAFF. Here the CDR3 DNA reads TGTGCCAGCAGACTTCTACAGGGAACTGAAGCTTTCTTT.

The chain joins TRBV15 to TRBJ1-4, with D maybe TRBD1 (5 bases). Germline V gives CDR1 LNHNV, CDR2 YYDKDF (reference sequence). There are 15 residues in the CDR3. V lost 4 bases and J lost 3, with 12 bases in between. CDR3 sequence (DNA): TGTGCCACCAGCAAAACTCAGGGATCTAATGAAAAACTGTTTTTT. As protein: CATSKTQGSNEKLFF.

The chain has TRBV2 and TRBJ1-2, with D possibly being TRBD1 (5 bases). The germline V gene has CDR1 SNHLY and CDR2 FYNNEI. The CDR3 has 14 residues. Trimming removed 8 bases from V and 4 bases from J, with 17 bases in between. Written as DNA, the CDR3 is TGTGCCAGCCTGACAGAGTCGATCGGCTATGGCTACACCTTC. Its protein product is CASLTESIGYGYTF.

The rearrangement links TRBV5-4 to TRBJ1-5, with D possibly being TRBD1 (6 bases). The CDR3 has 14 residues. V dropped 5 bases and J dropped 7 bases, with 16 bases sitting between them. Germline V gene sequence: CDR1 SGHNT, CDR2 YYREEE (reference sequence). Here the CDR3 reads CASSNGTPTQPQHF. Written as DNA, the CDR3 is TGTGCCAGCAGTAATGGGACACCAACCCAGCCCCAGCATTTT.

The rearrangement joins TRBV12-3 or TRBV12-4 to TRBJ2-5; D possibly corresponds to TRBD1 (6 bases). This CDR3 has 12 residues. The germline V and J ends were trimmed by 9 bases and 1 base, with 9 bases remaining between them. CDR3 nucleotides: TGTGCCAGTACAGGGTCCCAAGAGACCCAGTACTTC. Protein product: CASTGSQETQYF.

The CDR3 is CASSGTGIGNSPLHF. The CDR3 bases are TGTGCCAGCAGCGGGACAGGGATTGGTAATTCACCCCTCCACTTT. The chain links TRBV7-3 to TRBJ1-6; 9 bases line up with TRBD1. CDR3 length: 15 amino acids. Germline CDR1 and CDR2: SGHTA and FQGTGA. J gave up 6 bases and V 5 bases, and 5 bases lay outside the gene matches.

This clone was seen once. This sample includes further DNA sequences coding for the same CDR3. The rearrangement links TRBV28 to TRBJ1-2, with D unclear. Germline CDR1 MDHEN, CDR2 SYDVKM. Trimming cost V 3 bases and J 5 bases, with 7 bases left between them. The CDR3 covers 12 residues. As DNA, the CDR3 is TGTGCCAGCAGTTTTAGCGATTATGGCTACACCTTC. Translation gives CASSFSDYGYTF.